Presented here are 11 T cell receptor beta chains from one specimen sequenced in a study of shared clonotypes between healthy human individuals. Clones were read by immunoSEQ multiplex PCR, and TCRdb kept only the in-frame ones, dropping some. The sample lists about 650,000 clones; 95% to 96% were seen once. The naive CD8 population came from CD45RO-negative cells selected for CCR7, without terminally differentiated effector memory CD45RA+ cells. Sequencing was performed on naive CD8+ T cells sorted from blood. Source of these receptors: a woman in her 30s in good health.

This clone has a single count. Different DNA sequences within this sample yield the same CDR3. CDR3 protein: CASDRGGETQYF. The CDR3 DNA follows: TGTGCCAGCGACAGGGGTGGAGAGACCCAGTACTTC. This rearrangement joins TRBV9 to TRBJ2-5, with 8 bases lining up with TRBD1. Trimming took 7 bases from V and 4 from J; bases not matched to a gene: 3. The CDR3 length is 12 residues. The germline CDR1 and CDR2 sequences are SGDLS and YYNGEE.

The sample holds one count of this clone. V is TRBV28 and J is TRBJ2-2; 7 nucleotides line up with TRBD2. The germline gives CDR1 MDHEN, CDR2 SYDVKM. V trimming: 5 bases; J trimming: 0 bases; junction bases outside the gene matches: 3. The CDR3 loop spans 15 amino acids. The CDR3 sequence is CASSTGLTNTGELFF. The CDR3 DNA reads as TGTGCCAGCAGTACGGGACTAACGAACACCGGGGAGCTGTTTTTT.

The V gene is TRBV15, the J gene TRBJ2-2; D remains ambiguous. With 0 bases removed from V and 8 bases from J, the gap between germline ends came to 7 bases. In germline, CDR1 is LNHNV, CDR2 YYDKDF (reference sequence). The CDR3 spans 13 residues. DNA for the CDR3: TGTGCCACCAGCAGAGATGGGAAAGGGGAGCTGTTTTTT. Translating gives CATSRDGKGELFF. The entire variable domain, with the rest obtained from reference TRBV15 and TRBJ2-2, is as follows: DAMVIQNPRYQVTQFGKPVTLSCSQTLNHNVMYWYQQKSSQAPKLLFHYYDKDFNNEADTPDNFQSRRPNTSFCFLDIRSPGLGDTAMYLCATSRDGKGELFFGEGSRLTVL.

The J gene is TRBJ2-3, the V gene TRBV7-9; tentatively, D is TRBD2 (5 bases). The germline gives CDR1 SEHNR, CDR2 FQNEAQ (reference sequence). The CDR3 has 17 residues. V shed 5 bases and J shed 2 bases, with 20 bases lying between them. The CDR3 loop reads CASSPPIYGKPTDTQYF. CDR3 nucleotides: TGTGCCAGCAGCCCCCCAATATACGGGAAACCCACAGATACGCAGTATTTT.

With respect to this clone: Other DNA variants within this sample encode the same CDR3. The chain recombines TRBV28 with TRBJ2-1; D remains unclear. With 3 bases removed from V and 10 bases from J, the gap between germline ends came to 10 bases. Germline assignment: CDR1 MDHEN and CDR2 SYDVKM. The CDR3 length is 12 residues. CDR3 loop: CASSFRLNEQFF. The CDR3 DNA is TGTGCCAGCAGTTTCAGACTCAACGAGCAGTTCTTC.

A single count supports this clone. This sequence joins TRBV27 and TRBJ2-7; 8 bases line up with TRBD2. The CDR3 is made up of 16 amino acids. V gave up 4 bases and J gave up 2 bases; unmatched junction bases: 10. CDR1 and CDR2 (germline): MNHEY, SMNVEV (reference sequence). CDR3 protein: CASSSTSGTATYEQYF. The CDR3 DNA follows: TGTGCCAGCAGTTCTACTAGCGGCACTGCGACCTACGAGCAGTACTTC.

This chain connects TRBV2 to TRBJ2-3; D is tentatively TRBD1 or TRBD2 (5 bases each). The CDR3 totals 15 residues. V was trimmed by 0 bases and J by 4 bases, leaving 11 bases between them. Germline CDR1 and CDR2: SNHLY and FYNNEI. The DNA for the CDR3 is TGTGCCAGCAGTGAAGCGCTTAAGGGACCAGATACGCAGTATTTT. Translating it yields CASSEALKGPDTQYF. Supplemented by reference TRBV2 and TRBJ2-3, the full variable domain reads EPEVTQTPSHQVTQMGQEVILRCVPISNHLYFYWYRQILGQKVEFLVSFYNNEISEKSEIFDDQFSVERPDGSNFTLKIRSTKLEDSAMYFCASSEALKGPDTQYFGPGTRLTVL.

A remark on this clone: The same CDR3 can be traced to other DNA sequences in this sample. The CDR3 protein is CASSFGQTYEQYF. CDR3 nucleotides: TGCGCCAGCAGCTTCGGCCAGACCTACGAGCAGTACTTC. V usage is TRBV5-1 and J usage is TRBJ2-7; no firm D call. Trimming took 2 bases from V and 2 from J, leaving 8 bases between them. From germline, CDR1 is SGHRS and CDR2 YFSETQ. The CDR3 extends over 13 amino acids.

The CDR3 reads CASSELGHEGLSSGNTIYF. DNA of the CDR3: TGTGCCAGCAGTGAATTGGGCCACGAGGGACTCAGCTCTGGAAACACCATATATTTT. V and J are TRBV2 and TRBJ1-3; D perhaps matches TRBD1 (5 bases). Germline V CDR1 and CDR2: SNHLY, FYNNEI. This CDR3 region has 19 residues. Trimming removed 2 bases at V and 0 bases at J, with 20 bases between. Combining the CDR3 with reference TRBV2 and TRBJ1-3 gives the whole variable domain EPEVTQTPSHQVTQMGQEVILRCVPISNHLYFYWYRQILGQKVEFLVSFYNNEISEKSEIFDDQFSVERPDGSNFTLKIRSTKLEDSAMYFCASSELGHEGLSSGNTIYFGEGSWLTVV.

This sequence joins TRBV4-1 and TRBJ1-2; 10 bases agree with TRBD1. J lost 6 bases, V lost 1 base, and 5 bases had no gene match. The length of the CDR3 is 15 residues. Germline CDR1 reads MGHRA; CDR2 reads YSYEKL. The DNA for the CDR3 is TGCGCCAGCAGCCAAGGGTCCGGGACAGGGGATGGCTACACCTTC. Its protein is CASSQGSGTGDGYTF.

This chain links TRBV5-1 with TRBJ1-2; D gene uncertain. This CDR3 has 15 amino acids. Germline CDR1 reads SGHRS; CDR2 reads YFSETQ. V was cut by 4 bases and J by 6 bases, with 19 bases left in between. For the CDR3, the DNA is TGCGCCAGCAGCCCATACCAGACATCCCGGGATGGCTACACCTTC. Its protein product is CASSPYQTSRDGYTF.